These T cell receptor beta chains were read from a single sample in a study of early T cells in non-severe SARS-CoV-2 infection. From the 5' RACE reads, TCRdb called clonotypes with MiXCR, one entry per CDR3 protein. The sample has 40,000 to 50,000 distinct CDR3 sequences, almost 5.5% seen once. Sequencing was performed on whole blood, taken at baseline. Receptor source: an adult who was a healthcare worker with PCR-confirmed SARS-CoV-2 infection or an uninfected control (not recorded which). Each CDR3 is given without its conserved first and last residue. Fields, in order: J gene, V gene, clone size, D gene, CDR3 protein. D genes are given only for firm matches. The size entry is marked missing in some rows and otherwise reads once, few, many or a size class.

j_gene: TRBJ1-2; v_gene: TRBV12-3/TRBV12-4; abundance: many; d_gene: .; CDR3aa: ASSFWASGYGYT
j_gene: TRBJ1-3; v_gene: TRBV9; abundance: many; d_gene: .; CDR3aa: ASSEREGSGNTIY
j_gene: TRBJ1-1; v_gene: TRBV5-1; abundance: many; d_gene: .; CDR3aa: ASSLGLRGNTEAF
j_gene: TRBJ1-2; v_gene: TRBV30; abundance: few; d_gene: TRBD1; CDR3aa: AWSVTGQGYT
j_gene: TRBJ1-5; v_gene: TRBV6-1; abundance: many; d_gene: TRBD1; CDR3aa: ASSRDSEHQPQH
j_gene: TRBJ2-7; v_gene: TRBV12-3/TRBV12-4; abundance: many; d_gene: .; CDR3aa: ASSLGIAGKLGEQY
j_gene: TRBJ2-1; v_gene: TRBV20-1; abundance: many; d_gene: TRBD2; CDR3aa: SARTSGNPYNEQF
j_gene: TRBJ1-4; v_gene: TRBV12-3/TRBV12-4; abundance: .; d_gene: TRBD1; CDR3aa: ASSSGQGPNEKLF
j_gene: TRBJ2-7; v_gene: TRBV15; abundance: many; d_gene: .; CDR3aa: ATSRDRASSYEQY
j_gene: TRBJ2-3; v_gene: TRBV5-1; abundance: many; d_gene: .; CDR3aa: ASSAGTPSTDTQY
j_gene: TRBJ2-1; v_gene: TRBV24-1; abundance: few; d_gene: .; CDR3aa: ATSDHAGLPTYNEQF
j_gene: TRBJ2-5; v_gene: TRBV9; abundance: many; d_gene: TRBD1; CDR3aa: ASSVRPTGAQETQY
j_gene: TRBJ2-7; v_gene: TRBV30; abundance: many; d_gene: TRBD2; CDR3aa: AWSGPGLAGNYEQY
j_gene: TRBJ1-2; v_gene: TRBV2; abundance: few; d_gene: TRBD1; CDR3aa: ASSGGTAF
j_gene: TRBJ2-7; v_gene: TRBV7-9; abundance: many; d_gene: TRBD2; CDR3aa: ASSFPSGRYEQY
j_gene: TRBJ1-2; v_gene: TRBV11-2; abundance: many; d_gene: .; CDR3aa: ASSVDPSAYGYT
j_gene: TRBJ2-2; v_gene: TRBV7-3; abundance: many; d_gene: .; CDR3aa: ASSRGTPNTGELF
j_gene: TRBJ1-6; v_gene: TRBV2; abundance: .; d_gene: .; CDR3aa: ASTLDSNSPLH
j_gene: TRBJ1-1; v_gene: TRBV12-3/TRBV12-4; abundance: many; d_gene: .; CDR3aa: ASSLLMHDTEAF
j_gene: TRBJ2-1; v_gene: TRBV7-9; abundance: few; d_gene: .; CDR3aa: ASSQGNNEQF
j_gene: TRBJ2-7; v_gene: TRBV6-5; abundance: many; d_gene: TRBD2; CDR3aa: ASSYIASGGGYEQY
j_gene: TRBJ2-3; v_gene: TRBV5-1; abundance: few; d_gene: TRBD2; CDR3aa: ASSLGTSGSGTDTQY
j_gene: TRBJ2-2; v_gene: TRBV12-3/TRBV12-4; abundance: many; d_gene: TRBD2; CDR3aa: ASRLAGGRTGELF
j_gene: TRBJ2-5; v_gene: TRBV7-2; abundance: many; d_gene: .; CDR3aa: ASSHRPISYGRRTQY
j_gene: TRBJ1-6; v_gene: TRBV19; abundance: many; d_gene: .; CDR3aa: ASSIWGVNSPLH
j_gene: TRBJ2-7; v_gene: TRBV20-1; abundance: few; d_gene: .; CDR3aa: SASFPGTREQY
j_gene: TRBJ2-2; v_gene: TRBV20-1; abundance: many; d_gene: TRBD2; CDR3aa: SARDRAGGNTGELF
j_gene: TRBJ2-2; v_gene: TRBV7-9; abundance: .; d_gene: TRBD1; CDR3aa: ASSVDRGRKSTGELF
j_gene: TRBJ1-2; v_gene: TRBV19; abundance: many; d_gene: .; CDR3aa: ASSIAHGNYGYT
j_gene: TRBJ2-6; v_gene: TRBV5-4; abundance: few; d_gene: .; CDR3aa: ASSLGHSGANVLT
j_gene: TRBJ2-2; v_gene: TRBV27; abundance: few; d_gene: TRBD2; CDR3aa: ASSPGIGLAGTGELF
j_gene: TRBJ2-7; v_gene: TRBV9; abundance: many; d_gene: TRBD1; CDR3aa: ASSEPGQGSYEQY
j_gene: TRBJ1-3; v_gene: TRBV2; abundance: many; d_gene: .; CDR3aa: ASSVKEYTIY
j_gene: TRBJ2-7; v_gene: TRBV6-5; abundance: few; d_gene: TRBD1; CDR3aa: ASSFGQGLYEQY
j_gene: TRBJ2-7; v_gene: TRBV28; abundance: many; d_gene: .; CDR3aa: ASSLSWGDSEQY
j_gene: TRBJ1-1; v_gene: TRBV7-9; abundance: few; d_gene: .; CDR3aa: ASSLTGPREAF
j_gene: TRBJ2-7; v_gene: TRBV20-1; abundance: many; d_gene: TRBD1; CDR3aa: SATRQGSNAYEQY
j_gene: TRBJ2-1; v_gene: TRBV24-1; abundance: many; d_gene: .; CDR3aa: ATSDVWGKNEQF
j_gene: TRBJ2-2; v_gene: TRBV15; abundance: .; d_gene: .; CDR3aa: ATSRDKYADTGELF
j_gene: TRBJ2-7; v_gene: TRBV18; abundance: many; d_gene: .; CDR3aa: ASSLSAGSVPYEQY
j_gene: TRBJ2-5; v_gene: TRBV24-1; abundance: .; d_gene: TRBD1; CDR3aa: ATSDLEGGEGQETQY
j_gene: TRBJ1-2; v_gene: TRBV10-3; abundance: many; d_gene: .; CDR3aa: AISEVDGLNYGYT
j_gene: TRBJ2-7; v_gene: TRBV28; abundance: few; d_gene: .; CDR3aa: ASREDSLAYEQY
j_gene: TRBJ2-7; v_gene: TRBV29-1; abundance: few; d_gene: TRBD1; CDR3aa: SAMGQGMTHEQY
j_gene: TRBJ2-5; v_gene: TRBV4-1; abundance: .; d_gene: TRBD1; CDR3aa: ASSQDTGARQETQY
j_gene: TRBJ1-1; v_gene: TRBV11-3; abundance: many; d_gene: .; CDR3aa: ASSLGRGRLTEAF
j_gene: TRBJ2-7; v_gene: TRBV7-9; abundance: .; d_gene: TRBD2; CDR3aa: ASSLLRSGRAGEQY
j_gene: TRBJ2-1; v_gene: TRBV3-1; abundance: many; d_gene: TRBD2; CDR3aa: ASSQVPSGSNGEQF
j_gene: TRBJ2-3; v_gene: TRBV5-1; abundance: many; d_gene: TRBD2; CDR3aa: ASSRLAGVGPDTQY
j_gene: TRBJ1-5; v_gene: TRBV7-2; abundance: .; d_gene: TRBD1; CDR3aa: ASSSGQGDQPQH
j_gene: TRBJ2-7; v_gene: TRBV15; abundance: .; d_gene: .; CDR3aa: ATSRGFGAYEQY
j_gene: TRBJ2-7; v_gene: TRBV30; abundance: many; d_gene: .; CDR3aa: AWSVGNSYEQY
j_gene: TRBJ1-4; v_gene: TRBV11-2; abundance: many; d_gene: .; CDR3aa: ASSSGLGATNEKLF
j_gene: TRBJ1-4; v_gene: TRBV7-6; abundance: many; d_gene: TRBD1; CDR3aa: ASSLGTGAEKLF